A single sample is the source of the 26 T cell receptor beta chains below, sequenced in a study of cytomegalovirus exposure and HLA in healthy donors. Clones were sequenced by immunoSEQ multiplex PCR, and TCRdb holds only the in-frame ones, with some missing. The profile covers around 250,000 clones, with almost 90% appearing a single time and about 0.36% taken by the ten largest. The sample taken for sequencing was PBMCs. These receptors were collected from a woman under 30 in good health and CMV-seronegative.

The CDR3 is CASSFLGGGEDTQYF. CDR3 DNA: TGTGCCAGCAGTTTCTTGGGCGGGGGGGAGGATACGCAGTATTTT. This chain links TRBV27 with TRBJ2-3, with 9 bases lining up with TRBD2. CDR1 and CDR2 (germline): MNHEY, SMNVEV (reference sequence). J gave up 6 bases and V 3 bases, and 7 bases lay outside the gene matches. This CDR3 region has 15 residues.

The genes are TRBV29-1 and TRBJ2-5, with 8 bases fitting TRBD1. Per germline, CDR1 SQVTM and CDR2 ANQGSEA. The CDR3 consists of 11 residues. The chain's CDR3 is CRVDRGETQYF. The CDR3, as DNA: TGCAGAGTCGACAGGGGTGAGACCCAGTACTTC.

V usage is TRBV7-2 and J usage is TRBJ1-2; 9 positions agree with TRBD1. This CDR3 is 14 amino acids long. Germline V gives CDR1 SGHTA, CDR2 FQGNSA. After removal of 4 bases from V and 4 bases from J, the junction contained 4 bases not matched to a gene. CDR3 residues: CASSSGQGPYGYTF. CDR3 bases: TGTGCCAGCAGCTCGGGACAGGGCCCCTATGGCTACACCTTC.

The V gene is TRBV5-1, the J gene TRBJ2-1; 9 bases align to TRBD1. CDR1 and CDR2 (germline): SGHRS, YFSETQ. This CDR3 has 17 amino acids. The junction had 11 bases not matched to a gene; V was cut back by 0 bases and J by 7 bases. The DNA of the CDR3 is TGCGCCAGCAGCTTGGCCCCGGGACAGGGTAATAAAAATGAGCAGTTCTTC. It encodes CASSLAPGQGNKNEQFF.

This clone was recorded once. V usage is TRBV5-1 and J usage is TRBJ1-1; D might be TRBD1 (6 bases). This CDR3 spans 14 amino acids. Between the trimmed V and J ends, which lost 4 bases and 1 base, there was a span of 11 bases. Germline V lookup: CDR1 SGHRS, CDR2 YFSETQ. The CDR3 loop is CASSVTGTNTEAFF. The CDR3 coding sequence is TGCGCCAGCAGCGTCACAGGGACGAACACTGAAGCTTTCTTT.

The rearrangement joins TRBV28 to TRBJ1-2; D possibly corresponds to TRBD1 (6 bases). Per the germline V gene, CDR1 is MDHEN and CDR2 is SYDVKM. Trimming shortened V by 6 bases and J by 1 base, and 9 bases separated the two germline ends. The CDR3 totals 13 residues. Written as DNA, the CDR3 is TGTGCCAGCAGACGGGACATTAACTATGGCTACACCTTC. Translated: CASRRDINYGYTF.

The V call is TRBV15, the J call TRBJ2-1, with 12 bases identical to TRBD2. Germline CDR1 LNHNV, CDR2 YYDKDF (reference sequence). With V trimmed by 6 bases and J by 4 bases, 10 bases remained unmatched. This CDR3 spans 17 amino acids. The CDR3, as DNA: TGTGCCACCAGTAGTCTAGCGGGGGGGCGTTTGTACAATGAGCAGTTCTTC. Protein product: CATSSLAGGRLYNEQFF. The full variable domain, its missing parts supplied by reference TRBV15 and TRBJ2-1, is DAMVIQNPRYQVTQFGKPVTLSCSQTLNHNVMYWYQQKSSQAPKLLFHYYDKDFNNEADTPDNFQSRRPNTSFCFLDIRSPGLGDTAMYLCATSSLAGGRLYNEQFFGPGTRLTVL.

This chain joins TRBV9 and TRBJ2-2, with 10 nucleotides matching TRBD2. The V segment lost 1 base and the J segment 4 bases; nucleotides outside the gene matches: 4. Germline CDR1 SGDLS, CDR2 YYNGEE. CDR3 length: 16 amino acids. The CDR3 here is CASSVQRGGRTGELFF. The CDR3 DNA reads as TGTGCCAGCAGCGTACAGCGGGGGGGACGCACCGGGGAGCTGTTTTTT. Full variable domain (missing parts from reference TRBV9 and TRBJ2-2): DSGVTQTPKHLITATGQRVTLRCSPRSGDLSVYWYQQSLDQGLQFLIQYYNGEERAKGNILERFSAQQFPDLHSELNLSSLELGDSALYFCASSVQRGGRTGELFFGEGSRLTVL.

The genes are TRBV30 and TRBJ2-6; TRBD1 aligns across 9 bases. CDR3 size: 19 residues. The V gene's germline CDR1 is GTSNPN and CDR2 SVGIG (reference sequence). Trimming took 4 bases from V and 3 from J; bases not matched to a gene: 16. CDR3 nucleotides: TGTGCCTGGATGAGGGTAAGGGGACAGGGATTGAGTGGGGCCAACGTCCTGACTTTC. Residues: CAWMRVRGQGLSGANVLTF.

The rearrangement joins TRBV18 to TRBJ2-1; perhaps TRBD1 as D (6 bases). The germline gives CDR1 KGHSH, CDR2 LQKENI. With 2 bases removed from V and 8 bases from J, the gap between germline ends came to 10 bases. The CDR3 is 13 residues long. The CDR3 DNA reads TGTGCCAGCTCACCAACAGGGAACCATGAGCAGTTCTTC. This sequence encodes CASSPTGNHEQFF.

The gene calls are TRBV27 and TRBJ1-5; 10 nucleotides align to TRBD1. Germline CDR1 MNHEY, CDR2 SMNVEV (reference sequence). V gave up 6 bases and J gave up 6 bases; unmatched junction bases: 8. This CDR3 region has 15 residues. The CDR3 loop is CASRRDRGAGQPQHF. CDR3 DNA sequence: TGTGCCAGCAGGCGGGACAGGGGAGCGGGTCAGCCCCAGCATTTT.

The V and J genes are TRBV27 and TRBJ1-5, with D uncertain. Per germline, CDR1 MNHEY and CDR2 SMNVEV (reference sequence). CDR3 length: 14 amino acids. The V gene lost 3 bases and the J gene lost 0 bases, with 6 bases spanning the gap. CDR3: CASSFYPSNQPQHF. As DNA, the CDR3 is TGTGCCAGCAGTTTCTACCCTAGCAATCAGCCCCAGCATTTT.

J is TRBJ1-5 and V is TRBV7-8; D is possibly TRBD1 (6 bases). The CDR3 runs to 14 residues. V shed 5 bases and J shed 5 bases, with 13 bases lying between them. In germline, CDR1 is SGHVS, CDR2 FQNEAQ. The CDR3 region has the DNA TGTGCCAGCAGCAACAGGGAAGGAGATCAGCCCCAGCATTTT. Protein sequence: CASSNREGDQPQHF.

CDR3 sequence reads: CASSPGTGIYEQYF. CDR3 coding DNA: TGTGCCAGCAGCCCCGGGACAGGGATCTACGAGCAGTACTTC. The rearrangement joins TRBV6-5 to TRBJ2-7; 9 nucleotides line up with TRBD1. Germline lookup yields CDR1 MNHEY and CDR2 SVGAGI. The CDR3 consists of 14 residues. After removal of 6 bases from V and 3 bases from J, the junction contained 6 bases not matched to a gene.

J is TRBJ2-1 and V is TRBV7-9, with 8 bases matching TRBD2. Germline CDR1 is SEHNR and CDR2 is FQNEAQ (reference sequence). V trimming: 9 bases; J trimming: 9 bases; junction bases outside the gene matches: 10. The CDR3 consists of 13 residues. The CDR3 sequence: CARATSGGREQFF. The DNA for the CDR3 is TGTGCCAGAGCAACGTCGGGGGGGCGTGAGCAGTTCTTC.

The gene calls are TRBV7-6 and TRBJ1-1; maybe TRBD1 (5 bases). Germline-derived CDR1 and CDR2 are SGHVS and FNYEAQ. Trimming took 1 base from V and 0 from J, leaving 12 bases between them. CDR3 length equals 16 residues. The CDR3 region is CASSLVQGGMNTEAFF. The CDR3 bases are TGTGCCAGCAGCTTAGTTCAGGGTGGGATGAACACTGAAGCTTTCTTT.

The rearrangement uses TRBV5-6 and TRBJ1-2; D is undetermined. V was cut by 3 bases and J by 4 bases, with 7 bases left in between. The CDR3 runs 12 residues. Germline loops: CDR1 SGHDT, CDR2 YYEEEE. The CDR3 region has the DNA TGTGCCAGCAGCTCCAGGTCCTATGGCTACACCTTC. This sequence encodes CASSSRSYGYTF.

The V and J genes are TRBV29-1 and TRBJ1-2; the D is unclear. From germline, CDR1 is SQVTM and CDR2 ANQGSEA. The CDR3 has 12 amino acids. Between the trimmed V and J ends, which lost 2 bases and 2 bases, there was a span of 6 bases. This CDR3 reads CSVETENYGYTF. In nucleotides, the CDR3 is TGCAGCGTTGAAACAGAAAACTATGGCTACACCTTC.

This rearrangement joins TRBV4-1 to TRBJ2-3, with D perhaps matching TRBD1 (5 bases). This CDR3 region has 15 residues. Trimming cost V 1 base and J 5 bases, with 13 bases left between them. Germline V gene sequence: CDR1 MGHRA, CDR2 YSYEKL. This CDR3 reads CASSQVQGNKDTQYF. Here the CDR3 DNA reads TGCGCCAGCAGCCAAGTCCAGGGCAATAAAGATACGCAGTATTTT.

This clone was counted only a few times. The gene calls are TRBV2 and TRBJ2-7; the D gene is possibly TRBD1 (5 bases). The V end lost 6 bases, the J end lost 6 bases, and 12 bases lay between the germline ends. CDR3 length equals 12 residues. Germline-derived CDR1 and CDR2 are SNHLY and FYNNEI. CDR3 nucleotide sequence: TGTGCCAGCAGAACCACAGGCCTCGAGCAGTACTTC. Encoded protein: CASRTTGLEQYF.

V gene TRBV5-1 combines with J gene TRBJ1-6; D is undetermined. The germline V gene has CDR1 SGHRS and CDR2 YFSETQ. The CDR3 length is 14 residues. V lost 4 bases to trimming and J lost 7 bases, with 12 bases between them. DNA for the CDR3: TGCGCCAGCAGCCCAAGGAGGGAGAATTCACCCCTCCACTTT. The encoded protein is CASSPRRENSPLHF.

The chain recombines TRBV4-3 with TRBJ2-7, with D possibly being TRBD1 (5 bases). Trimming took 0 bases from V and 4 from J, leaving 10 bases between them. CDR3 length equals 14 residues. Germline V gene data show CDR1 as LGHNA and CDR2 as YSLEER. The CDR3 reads CASSQDPTAYEQYF. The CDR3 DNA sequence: TGCGCCAGCAGCCAAGACCCGACAGCTTACGAGCAGTACTTC.

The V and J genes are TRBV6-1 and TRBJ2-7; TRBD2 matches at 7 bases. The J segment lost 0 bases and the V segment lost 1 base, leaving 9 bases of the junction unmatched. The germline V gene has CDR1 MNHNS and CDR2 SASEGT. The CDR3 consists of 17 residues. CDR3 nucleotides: TGTGCCAGCAGTGAAGTCCGACCTGGCGGGAGCTCCTACGAGCAGTACTTC. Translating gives CASSEVRPGGSSYEQYF.

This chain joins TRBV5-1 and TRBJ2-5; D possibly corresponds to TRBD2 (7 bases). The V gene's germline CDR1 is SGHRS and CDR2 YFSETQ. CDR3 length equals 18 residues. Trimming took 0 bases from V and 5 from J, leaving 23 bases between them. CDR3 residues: CASSLAARGGRSVETQYF. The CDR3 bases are TGCGCCAGCAGCTTGGCTGCTAGGGGGGGTCGCAGCGTGGAGACCCAGTACTTC.

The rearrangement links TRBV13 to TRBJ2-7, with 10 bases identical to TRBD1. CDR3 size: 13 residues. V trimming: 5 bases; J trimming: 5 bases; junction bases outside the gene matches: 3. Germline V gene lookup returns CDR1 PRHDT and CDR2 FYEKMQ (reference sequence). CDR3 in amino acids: CASSDGTGDEQYF. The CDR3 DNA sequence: TGTGCCAGCAGCGACGGGACAGGGGACGAGCAGTACTTC.

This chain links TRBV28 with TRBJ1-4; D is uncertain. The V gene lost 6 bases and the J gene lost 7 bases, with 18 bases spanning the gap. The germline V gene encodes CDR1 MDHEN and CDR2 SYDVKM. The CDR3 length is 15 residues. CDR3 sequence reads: CASSLVFGGREKLFF. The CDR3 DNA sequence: TGTGCCAGCAGCTTGGTTTTTGGAGGGCGTGAAAAACTGTTTTTT.